The 7 T cell receptor beta chains below all came from one sample that was sequenced in a study of blood T cell repertoires in COVID-19. The assay was immunoSEQ multiplex PCR, and TCRdb's table has in-frame clones only and misses some. The data show some 200,000 clones, with about 86% seen just once and approximately 15% held by the top ten. Sample: peripheral blood. These receptors came from a man aged 25-45 years with active or convalescent COVID-19.

The V gene is TRBV27, the J gene TRBJ1-4, with D uncertain. The V end was cut by 5 bases, the J end by 5 bases, with 9 bases between. CDR1 is MNHEY and CDR2 is SMNVEV in the germline V gene (reference sequence). The CDR3 sequence is 13 residues long. The CDR3 region has the DNA TGTGCCAGCAGTGTCGCGGGAAATGAAAAACTGTTTTTT. Translation: CASSVAGNEKLFF.

Notes on this clone: This specimen includes other DNA sequences encoding the same CDR3. V gene TRBV18 combines with J gene TRBJ2-7, with D maybe TRBD1 (6 bases). V gave up 5 bases and J gave up 2 bases, with 13 bases separating them. In germline, CDR1 is KGHSH, CDR2 LQKENI. The CDR3 sequence is 14 residues long. The CDR3 sequence: CASSSTTGAYEQYF. The CDR3 DNA reads TGTGCCAGCTCATCGACGACAGGAGCCTACGAGCAGTACTTC.

The chain links TRBV19 to TRBJ1-1; TRBD1 matches 9 bases. CDR3 size: 16 residues. V lost 5 bases and J lost 5; bases outside the gene matches: 12. The V gene's germline CDR1 is LNHDA and CDR2 SQIVND (reference sequence). CDR3 in DNA: TGTGCCAGTAGTCCCGGGGACAGGGCTTATGGAACTGAAGCTTTCTTT. Protein product: CASSPGDRAYGTEAFF.

The chain joins TRBV18 to TRBJ1-2; TRBD1 matches at 9 bases. V trimming: 3 bases; J trimming: 0 bases; junction bases outside the gene matches: 5. The CDR3 has 16 amino acids. CDR1 is KGHSH, CDR2 LQKENI, per germline. In DNA, the CDR3 is TGTGCCAGCTCACCCGCGGGGGACAGGGCTAACTATGGCTACACCTTC. It codes for CASSPAGDRANYGYTF.

The chain links TRBV6-5 to TRBJ2-2; 8 nucleotides match TRBD2. The CDR3 has 14 amino acids. CDR1 is MNHEY, CDR2 SVGAGI, per germline. The ends lost 5 bases at V and 6 bases at J; junction bases unmatched: 5. This CDR3 reads CASSQRESPGELFF. The CDR3 DNA is TGTGCCAGCAGTCAGCGGGAGTCGCCCGGGGAGCTGTTTTTT.

The V and J genes are TRBV6-1 and TRBJ2-5; the match to TRBD2 covers 7 bases. The CDR3 is 16 residues long. Germline V CDR1 and CDR2: MNHNS, SASEGT. V trimming: 3 bases; J trimming: 2 bases; junction bases outside the gene matches: 9. As DNA, the CDR3 is TGTGCCAGCAGTGACCCTAGCGGAGTTTTTCAAGAGACCCAGTACTTC. Its translation: CASSDPSGVFQETQYF.

V and J are TRBV27 and TRBJ2-5; the D gene is possibly TRBD2 (5 bases). V lost 4 bases to trimming and J lost 4 bases, with 19 bases between them. The CDR3 length is 16 residues. From germline, CDR1 is MNHEY and CDR2 SMNVEV (reference sequence). CDR3 in amino acids: CASSSVPGSGGETQYF. The CDR3 DNA sequence: TGTGCCAGCAGTTCGGTCCCTGGGTCTGGAGGAGAGACCCAGTACTTC.